The sequence of this T cell receptor (beta chain) was determined in a study of regulatory T cells in long-lasting Graves disease. This clonotype is a singleton in its sample. Germline and junction disagree at one end, which may indicate a read error. CDR3 length: 13 amino acids. The germline V gene has CDR1 SQVTM and CDR2 ANQGSEA. The time point was: persistent/refractory GD, antithyroid drugs over 5 years with positive TRAb. PBMC RNA served as the TCR library source. Relying on iRepertoire HTBI primers and Arm-PCR of CDR3 regions, the team built TCR beta libraries. One entry per CDR3 protein, called by TCRdb with MiXCR from the multiplex PCR reads. This table holds 650,000 to 850,000 distinct CDR3 sequences, 30% found once.

The sample consisted of peripheral blood mononuclear cells (PBMCs), taken when the disease was refractory, from a patient treated with antithyroid drugs. The receptor was isolated from a female donor with Graves disease. This chain connects TRBV29-1 to TRBJ1-4; D is undetermined. The CDR3 DNA follows: TGCTGCGTTGGCTCCTCACTGGGTGAAAAACTGTTTTTT. Its translation is CCVGSSLGEKLFF. Combining the CDR3 with reference TRBV29-1 and TRBJ1-4 gives the whole variable domain SAVISQKPSRDICQRGTSLTIQCQVDSQVTMMFWYRQQPGQSLTLIATANQGSEATYESGFVIDKFPISRPNLTFSTLTVSNMSPEDSSIYLCCVGSSLGEKLFFGSGTQLSVL.